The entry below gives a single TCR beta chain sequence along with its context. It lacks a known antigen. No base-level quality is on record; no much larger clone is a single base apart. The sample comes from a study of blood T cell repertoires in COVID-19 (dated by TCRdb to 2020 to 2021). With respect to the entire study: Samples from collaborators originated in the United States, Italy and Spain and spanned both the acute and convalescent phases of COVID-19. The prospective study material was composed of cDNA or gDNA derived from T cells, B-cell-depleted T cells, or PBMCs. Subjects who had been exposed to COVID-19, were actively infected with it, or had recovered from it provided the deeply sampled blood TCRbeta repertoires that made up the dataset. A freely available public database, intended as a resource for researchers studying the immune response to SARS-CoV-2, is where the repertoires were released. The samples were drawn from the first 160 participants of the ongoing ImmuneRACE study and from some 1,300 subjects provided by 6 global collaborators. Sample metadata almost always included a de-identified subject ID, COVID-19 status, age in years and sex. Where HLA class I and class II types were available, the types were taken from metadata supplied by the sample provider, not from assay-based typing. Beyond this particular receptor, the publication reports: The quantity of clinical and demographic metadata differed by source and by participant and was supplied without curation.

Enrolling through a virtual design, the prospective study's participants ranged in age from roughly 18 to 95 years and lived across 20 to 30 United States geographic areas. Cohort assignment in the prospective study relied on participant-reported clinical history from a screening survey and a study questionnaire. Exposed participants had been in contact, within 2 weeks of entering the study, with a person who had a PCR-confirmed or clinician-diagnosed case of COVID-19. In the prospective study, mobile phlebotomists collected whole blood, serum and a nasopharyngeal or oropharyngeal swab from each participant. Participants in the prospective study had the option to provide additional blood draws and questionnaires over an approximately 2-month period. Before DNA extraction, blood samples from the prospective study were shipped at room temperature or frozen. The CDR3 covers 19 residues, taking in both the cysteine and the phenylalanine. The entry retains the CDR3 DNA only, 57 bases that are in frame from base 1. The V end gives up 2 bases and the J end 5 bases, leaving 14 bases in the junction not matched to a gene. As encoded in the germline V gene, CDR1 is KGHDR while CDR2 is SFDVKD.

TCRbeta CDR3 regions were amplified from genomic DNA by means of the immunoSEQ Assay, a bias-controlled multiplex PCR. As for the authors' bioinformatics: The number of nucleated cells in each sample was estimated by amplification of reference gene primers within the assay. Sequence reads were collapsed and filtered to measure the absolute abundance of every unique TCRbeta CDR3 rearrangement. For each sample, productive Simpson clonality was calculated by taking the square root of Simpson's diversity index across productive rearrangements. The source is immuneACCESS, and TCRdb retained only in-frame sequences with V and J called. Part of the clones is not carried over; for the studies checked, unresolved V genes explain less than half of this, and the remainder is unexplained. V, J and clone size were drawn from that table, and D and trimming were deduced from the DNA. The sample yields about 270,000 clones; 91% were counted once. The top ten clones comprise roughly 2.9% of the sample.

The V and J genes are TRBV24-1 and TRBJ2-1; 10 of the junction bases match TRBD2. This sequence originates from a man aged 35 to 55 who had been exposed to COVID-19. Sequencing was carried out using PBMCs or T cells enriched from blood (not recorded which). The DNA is TGTGCCACCAGTGATTCCCCCGGGACTAGCGACATTAGCCACAATGAGCAGTTCTTC. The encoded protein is CATSDSPGTSDISHNEQFF.